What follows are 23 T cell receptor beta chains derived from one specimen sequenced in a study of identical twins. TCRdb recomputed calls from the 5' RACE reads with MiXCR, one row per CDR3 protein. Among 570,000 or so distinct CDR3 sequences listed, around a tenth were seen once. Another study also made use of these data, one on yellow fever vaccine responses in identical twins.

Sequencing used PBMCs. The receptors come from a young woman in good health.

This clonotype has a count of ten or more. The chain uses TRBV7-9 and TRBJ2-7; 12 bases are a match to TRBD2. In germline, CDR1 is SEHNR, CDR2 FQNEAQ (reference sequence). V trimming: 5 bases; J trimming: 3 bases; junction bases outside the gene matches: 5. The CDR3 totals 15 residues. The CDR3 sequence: CASSRTSGVIYEQYF. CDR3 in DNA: TGTGCCAGCAGCAGGACTAGCGGGGTTATCTACGAGCAGTACTTC.

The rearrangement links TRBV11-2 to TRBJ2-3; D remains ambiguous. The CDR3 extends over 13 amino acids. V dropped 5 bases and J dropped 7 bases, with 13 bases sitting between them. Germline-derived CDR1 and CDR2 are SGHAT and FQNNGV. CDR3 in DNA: TGTGCCAGCAGCAGACAAACACGGAATACGCAGTATTTT. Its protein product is CASSRQTRNTQYF.

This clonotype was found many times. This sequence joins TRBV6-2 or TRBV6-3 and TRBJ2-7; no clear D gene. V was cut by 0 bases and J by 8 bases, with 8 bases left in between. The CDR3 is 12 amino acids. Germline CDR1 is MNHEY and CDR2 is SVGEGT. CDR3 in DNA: TGTGCCAGCAGTTACTCGAAAACAAAGCAGTACTTC. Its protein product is CASSYSKTKQYF.

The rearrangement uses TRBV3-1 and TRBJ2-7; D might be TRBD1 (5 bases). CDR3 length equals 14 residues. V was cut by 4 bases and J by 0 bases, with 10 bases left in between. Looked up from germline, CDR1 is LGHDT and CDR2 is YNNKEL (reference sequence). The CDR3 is CASSRSTGSYEQYF. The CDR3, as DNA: TGTGCCAGCAGCCGCTCCACAGGCTCCTACGAGCAGTACTTC.

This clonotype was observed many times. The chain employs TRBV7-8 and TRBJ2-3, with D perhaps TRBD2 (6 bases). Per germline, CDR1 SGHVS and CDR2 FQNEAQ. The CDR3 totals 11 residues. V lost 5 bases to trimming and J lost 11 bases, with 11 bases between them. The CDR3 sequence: CASSGGVGQYF. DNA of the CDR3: TGTGCCAGCAGCGGCGGGGTTGGGCAGTATTTT. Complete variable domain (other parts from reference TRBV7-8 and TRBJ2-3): GAGVSQSPRYKVAKRGQDVALRCDPISGHVSLFWYQQALGQGPEFLTYFQNEAQLDKSGLPSDRFFAERPEGSVSTLKIQRTQQEDSAVYLCASSGGVGQYFGPGTRLTVL.

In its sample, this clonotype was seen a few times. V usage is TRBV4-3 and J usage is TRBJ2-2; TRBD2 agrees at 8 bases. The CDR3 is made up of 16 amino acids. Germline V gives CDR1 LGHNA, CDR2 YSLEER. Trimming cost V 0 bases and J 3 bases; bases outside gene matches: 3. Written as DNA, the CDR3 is TGCGCCAGCAGCCAAGAGAGGACTAGCTACACCGGGGAGCTGTTTTTT. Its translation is CASSQERTSYTGELFF.

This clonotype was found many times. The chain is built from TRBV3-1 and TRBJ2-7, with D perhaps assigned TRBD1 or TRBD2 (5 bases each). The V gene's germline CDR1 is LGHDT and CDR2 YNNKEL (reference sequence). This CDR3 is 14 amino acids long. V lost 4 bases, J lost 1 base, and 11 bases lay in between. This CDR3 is CASSPLGRSYEQYF. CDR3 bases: TGTGCCAGCAGCCCCCTGGGACGGTCCTACGAGCAGTACTTC.

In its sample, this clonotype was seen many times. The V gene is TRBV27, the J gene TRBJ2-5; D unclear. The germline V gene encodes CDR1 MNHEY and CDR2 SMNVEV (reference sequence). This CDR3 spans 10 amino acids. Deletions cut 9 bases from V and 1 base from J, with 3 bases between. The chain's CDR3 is CASLQETQYF. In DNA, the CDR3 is TGTGCCAGTCTCCAAGAGACCCAGTACTTC.

CDR3 sequence reads: CASSLGTGILNEQFF. DNA for the CDR3: TGTGCCAGCAGCCTCGGGACAGGGATTTTAAATGAGCAGTTCTTC. This chain uses TRBV7-9 with TRBJ2-1; the match to TRBD1 covers 9 bases. Germline CDR1 and CDR2: SEHNR and FQNEAQ (reference sequence). Trimming at V came to 5 bases and at J to 7 bases, leaving 9 bases not matched to a gene. The CDR3 contains 15 residues.

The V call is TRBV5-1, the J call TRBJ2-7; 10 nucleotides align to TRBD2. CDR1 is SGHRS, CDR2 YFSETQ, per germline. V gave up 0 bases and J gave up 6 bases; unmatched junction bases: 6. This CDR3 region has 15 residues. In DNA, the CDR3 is TGCGCCAGCAGCTTGGTGCTAGCGGGAGACTCCGAGCAGTACTTC. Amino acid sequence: CASSLVLAGDSEQYF.

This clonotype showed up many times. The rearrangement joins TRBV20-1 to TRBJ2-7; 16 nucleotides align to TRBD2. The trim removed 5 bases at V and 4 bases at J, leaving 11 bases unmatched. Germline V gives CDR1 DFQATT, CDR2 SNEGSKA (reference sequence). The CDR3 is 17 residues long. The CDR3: CSAGAPGLAGGNYEQYF. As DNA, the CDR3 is TGCAGTGCTGGGGCTCCGGGACTAGCGGGAGGGAATTACGAGCAGTACTTC.

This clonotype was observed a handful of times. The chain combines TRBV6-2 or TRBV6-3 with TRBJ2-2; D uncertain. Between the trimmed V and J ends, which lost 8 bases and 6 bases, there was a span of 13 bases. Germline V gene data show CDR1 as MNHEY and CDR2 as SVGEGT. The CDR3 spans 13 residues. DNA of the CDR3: TGTGCCAGCGAACCCGGATGGGCCGGGGAGCTGTTTTTT. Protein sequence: CASEPGWAGELFF.

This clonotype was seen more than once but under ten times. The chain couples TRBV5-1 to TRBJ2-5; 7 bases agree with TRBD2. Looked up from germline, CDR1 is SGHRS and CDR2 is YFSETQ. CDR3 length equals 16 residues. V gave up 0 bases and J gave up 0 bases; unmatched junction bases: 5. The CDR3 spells CASSLAPSGNQETQYF. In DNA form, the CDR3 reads TGCGCCAGCAGCTTGGCGCCTAGCGGAAACCAAGAGACCCAGTACTTC.

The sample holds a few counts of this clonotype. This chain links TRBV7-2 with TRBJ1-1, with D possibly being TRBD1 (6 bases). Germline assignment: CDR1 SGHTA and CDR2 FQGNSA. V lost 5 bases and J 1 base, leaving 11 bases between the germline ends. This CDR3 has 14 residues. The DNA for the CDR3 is TGTGCCAGCAGCAGGTGGACAGAGAACACTGAAGCTTTCTTT. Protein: CASSRWTENTEAFF.

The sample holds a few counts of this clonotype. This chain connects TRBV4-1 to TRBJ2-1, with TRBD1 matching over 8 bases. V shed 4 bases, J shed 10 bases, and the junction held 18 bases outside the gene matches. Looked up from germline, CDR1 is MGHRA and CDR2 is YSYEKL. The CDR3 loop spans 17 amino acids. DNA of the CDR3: TGCGCCAGCAGCCTGGAGGGGGGCGGACAGGGAAGGGCCGAGCAGTTCTTC. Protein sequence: CASSLEGGGQGRAEQFF.

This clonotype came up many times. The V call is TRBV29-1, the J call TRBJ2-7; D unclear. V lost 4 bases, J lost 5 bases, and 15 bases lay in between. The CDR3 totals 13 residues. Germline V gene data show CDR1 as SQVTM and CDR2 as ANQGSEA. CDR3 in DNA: TGCAGCGTTGTGATCACGGACCCCAACGAGCAGTACTTC. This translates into CSVVITDPNEQYF.

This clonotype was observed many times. This CDR3 is CASSLALGATGELFF. In nucleotides, the CDR3 is TGCGCCAGCAGCTTGGCGTTAGGGGCCACCGGGGAGCTGTTTTTT. V and J are TRBV5-1 and TRBJ2-2; D perhaps matches TRBD1 (5 bases). Trimming took 0 bases from V and 4 from J, leaving 10 bases between them. The V gene's germline CDR1 is SGHRS and CDR2 YFSETQ. The CDR3 consists of 15 residues.

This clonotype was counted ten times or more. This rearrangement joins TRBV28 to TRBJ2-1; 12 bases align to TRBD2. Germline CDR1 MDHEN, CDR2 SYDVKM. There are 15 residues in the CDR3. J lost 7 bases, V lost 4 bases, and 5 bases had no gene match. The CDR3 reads CASSSLAGGKNEQFF. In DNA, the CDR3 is TGTGCCAGCAGTTCCCTAGCGGGGGGGAAAAATGAGCAGTTCTTC.

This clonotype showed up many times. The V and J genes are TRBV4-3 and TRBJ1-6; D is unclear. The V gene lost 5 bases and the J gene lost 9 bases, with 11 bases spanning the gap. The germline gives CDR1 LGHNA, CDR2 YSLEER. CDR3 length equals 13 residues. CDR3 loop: CASSAREGSPLHF. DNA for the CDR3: TGCGCCAGCAGCGCGAGGGAGGGTTCACCCCTCCACTTT.

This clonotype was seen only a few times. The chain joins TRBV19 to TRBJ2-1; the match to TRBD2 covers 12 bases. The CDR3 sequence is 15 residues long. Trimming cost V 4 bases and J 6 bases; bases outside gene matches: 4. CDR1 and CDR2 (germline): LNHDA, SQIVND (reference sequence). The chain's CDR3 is CASSRGLAGSNEQFF. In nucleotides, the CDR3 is TGTGCCAGTAGTAGAGGACTAGCGGGAAGCAATGAGCAGTTCTTC.

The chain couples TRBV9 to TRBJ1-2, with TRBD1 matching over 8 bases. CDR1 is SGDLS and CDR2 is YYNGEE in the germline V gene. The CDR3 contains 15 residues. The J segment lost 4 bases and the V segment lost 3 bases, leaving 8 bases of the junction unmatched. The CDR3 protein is CASSAVDRDVYGYTF. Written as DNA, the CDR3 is TGTGCCAGCAGCGCCGTGGACAGGGACGTCTATGGCTACACCTTC.

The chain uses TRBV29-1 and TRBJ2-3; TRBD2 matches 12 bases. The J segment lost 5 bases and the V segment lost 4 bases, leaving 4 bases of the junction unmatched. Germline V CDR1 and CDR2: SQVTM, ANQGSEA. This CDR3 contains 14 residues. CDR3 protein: CSVAPLAGGDTQYF. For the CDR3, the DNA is TGCAGCGTTGCCCCACTAGCGGGAGGAGATACGCAGTATTTT.

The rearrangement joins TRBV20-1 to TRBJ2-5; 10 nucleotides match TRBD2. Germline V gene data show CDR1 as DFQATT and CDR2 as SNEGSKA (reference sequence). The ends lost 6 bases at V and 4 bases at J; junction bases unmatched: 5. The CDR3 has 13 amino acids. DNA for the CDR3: TGCAGTGCAAGTCTAGCGGGAGTAGAGACCCAGTACTTC. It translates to CSASLAGVETQYF.